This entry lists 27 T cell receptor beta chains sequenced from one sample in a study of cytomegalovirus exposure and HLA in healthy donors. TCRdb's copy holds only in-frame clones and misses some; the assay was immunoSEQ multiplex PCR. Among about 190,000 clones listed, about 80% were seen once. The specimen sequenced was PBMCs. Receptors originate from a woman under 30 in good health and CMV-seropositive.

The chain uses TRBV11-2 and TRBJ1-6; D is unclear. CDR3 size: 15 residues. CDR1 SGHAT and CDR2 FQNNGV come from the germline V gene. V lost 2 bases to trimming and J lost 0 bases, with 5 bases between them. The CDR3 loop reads CASSLISSYNSPLHF. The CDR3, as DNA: TGTGCCAGCAGCTTAATTAGCTCCTATAATTCACCCCTCCACTTT.

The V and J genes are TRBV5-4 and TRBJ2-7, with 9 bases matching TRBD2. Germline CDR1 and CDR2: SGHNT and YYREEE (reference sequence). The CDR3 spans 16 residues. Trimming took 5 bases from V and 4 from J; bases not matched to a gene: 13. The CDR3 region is CASSYGAGGKDYEQYF. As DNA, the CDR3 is TGTGCCAGCAGTTACGGAGCGGGGGGCAAAGATTACGAGCAGTACTTC.

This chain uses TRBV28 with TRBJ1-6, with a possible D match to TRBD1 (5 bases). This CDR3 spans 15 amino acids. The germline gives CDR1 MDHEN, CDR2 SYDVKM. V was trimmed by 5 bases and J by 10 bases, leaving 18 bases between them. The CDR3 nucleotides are TGTGCCAGCAGTGCCACGGGCCCAGGGTACTCACCCCTCCACTTT. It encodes CASSATGPGYSPLHF.

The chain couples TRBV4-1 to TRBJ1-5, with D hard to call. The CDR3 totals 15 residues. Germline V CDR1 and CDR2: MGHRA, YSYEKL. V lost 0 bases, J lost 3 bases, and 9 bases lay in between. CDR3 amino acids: CASSQELSDNQPQHF. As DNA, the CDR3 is TGCGCCAGCAGCCAAGAGTTGTCAGACAATCAGCCCCAGCATTTT.

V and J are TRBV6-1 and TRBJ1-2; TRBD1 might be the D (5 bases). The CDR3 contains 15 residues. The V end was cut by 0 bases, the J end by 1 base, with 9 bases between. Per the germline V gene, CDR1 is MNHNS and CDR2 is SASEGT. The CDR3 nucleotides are TGTGCCAGCAGTGAAGCGTCGGGGGATAACTATGGCTACACCTTC. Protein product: CASSEASGDNYGYTF.

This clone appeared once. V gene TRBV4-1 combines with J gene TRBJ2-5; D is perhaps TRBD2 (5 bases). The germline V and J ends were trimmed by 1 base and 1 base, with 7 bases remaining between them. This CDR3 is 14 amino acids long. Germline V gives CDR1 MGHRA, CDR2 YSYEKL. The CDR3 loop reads CASSQGESQETQYF. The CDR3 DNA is TGCGCCAGCAGCCAAGGGGAGTCCCAAGAGACCCAGTACTTC.

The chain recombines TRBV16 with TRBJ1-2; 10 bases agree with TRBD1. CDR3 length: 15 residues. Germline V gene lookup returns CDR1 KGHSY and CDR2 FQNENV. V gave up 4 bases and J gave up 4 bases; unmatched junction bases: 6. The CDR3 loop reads CASSPTGGPSYGYTF. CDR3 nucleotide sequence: TGTGCCAGCAGCCCGACAGGGGGCCCCAGCTATGGCTACACCTTC.

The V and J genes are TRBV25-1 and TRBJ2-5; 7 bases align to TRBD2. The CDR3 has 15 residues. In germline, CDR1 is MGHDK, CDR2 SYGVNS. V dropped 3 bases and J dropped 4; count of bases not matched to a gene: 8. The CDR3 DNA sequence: TGTGCCAGCAGTGACCGCGGGGGTCTTCGAGAGACCCAGTACTTC. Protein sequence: CASSDRGGLRETQYF.

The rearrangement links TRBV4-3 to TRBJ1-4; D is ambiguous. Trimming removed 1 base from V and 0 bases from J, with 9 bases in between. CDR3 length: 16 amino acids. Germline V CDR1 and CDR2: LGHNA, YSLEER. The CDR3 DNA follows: TGCGCCAGCAGCCAAGGGAGCAGTGCAACTAATGAAAAACTGTTTTTT. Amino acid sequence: CASSQGSSATNEKLFF.

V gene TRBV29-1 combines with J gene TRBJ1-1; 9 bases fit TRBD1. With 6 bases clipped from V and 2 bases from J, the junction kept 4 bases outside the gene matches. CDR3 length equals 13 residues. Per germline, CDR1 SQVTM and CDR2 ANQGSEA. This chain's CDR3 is CSVRTGANTEAFF. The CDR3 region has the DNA TGCAGCGTCAGGACAGGGGCTAACACTGAAGCTTTCTTT.

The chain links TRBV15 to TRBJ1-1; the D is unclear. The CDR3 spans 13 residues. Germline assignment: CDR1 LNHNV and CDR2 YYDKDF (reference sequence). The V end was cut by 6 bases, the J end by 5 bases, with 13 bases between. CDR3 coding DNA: TGTGCCACCAGTCCGACTGGAAATACTGAAGCTTTCTTT. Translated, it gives CATSPTGNTEAFF.

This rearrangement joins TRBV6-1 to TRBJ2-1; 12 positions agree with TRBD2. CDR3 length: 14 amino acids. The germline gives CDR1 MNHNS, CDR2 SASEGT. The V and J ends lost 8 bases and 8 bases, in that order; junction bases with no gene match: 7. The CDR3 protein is CASLLGLAGYEQFF. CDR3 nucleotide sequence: TGTGCCAGCCTACTGGGACTAGCGGGCTATGAGCAGTTCTTC.

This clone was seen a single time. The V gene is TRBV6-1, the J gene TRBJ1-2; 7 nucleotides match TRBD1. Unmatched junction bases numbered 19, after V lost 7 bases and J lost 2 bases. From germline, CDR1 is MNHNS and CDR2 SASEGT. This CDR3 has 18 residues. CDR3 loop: CASTEEWYRGISNYGYTF. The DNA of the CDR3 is TGTGCCAGCACTGAGGAATGGTACAGGGGCATTTCAAACTATGGCTACACCTTC.

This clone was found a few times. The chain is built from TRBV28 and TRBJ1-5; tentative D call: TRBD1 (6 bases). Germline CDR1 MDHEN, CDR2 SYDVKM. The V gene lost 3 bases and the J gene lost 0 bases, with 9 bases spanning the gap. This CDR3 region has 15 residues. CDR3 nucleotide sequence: TGTGCCAGCAGTTTGAGAGGGGGTAGCAATCAGCCCCAGCATTTT. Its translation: CASSLRGGSNQPQHF. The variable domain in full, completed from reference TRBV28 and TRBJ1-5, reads DVKVTQSSRYLVKRTGEKVFLECVQDMDHENMFWYRQDPGLGLRLIYFSYDVKMKEKGDIPEGYSVSREKKERFSLILESASTNQTSMYLCASSLRGGSNQPQHFGDGTRLSIL.

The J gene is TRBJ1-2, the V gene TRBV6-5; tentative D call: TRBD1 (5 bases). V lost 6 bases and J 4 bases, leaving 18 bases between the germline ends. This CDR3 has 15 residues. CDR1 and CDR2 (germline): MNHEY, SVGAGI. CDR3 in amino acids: CASRQWTTDSYGYTF. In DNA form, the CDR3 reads TGTGCCAGCAGGCAATGGACGACAGACTCCTATGGCTACACCTTC.

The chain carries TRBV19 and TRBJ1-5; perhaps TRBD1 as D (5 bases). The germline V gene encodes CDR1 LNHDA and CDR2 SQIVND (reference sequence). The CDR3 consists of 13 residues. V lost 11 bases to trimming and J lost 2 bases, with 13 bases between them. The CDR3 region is CAGGGTGNQPQHF. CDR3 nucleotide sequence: TGTGCCGGCGGGGGGACCGGCAATCAGCCCCAGCATTTT.

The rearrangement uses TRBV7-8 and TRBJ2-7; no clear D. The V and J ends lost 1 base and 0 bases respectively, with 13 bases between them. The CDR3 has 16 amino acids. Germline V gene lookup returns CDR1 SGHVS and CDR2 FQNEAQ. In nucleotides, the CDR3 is TGTGCCAGCAGCTTAGGCCGAGACATTAGCTCCTACGAGCAGTACTTC. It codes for CASSLGRDISSYEQYF.

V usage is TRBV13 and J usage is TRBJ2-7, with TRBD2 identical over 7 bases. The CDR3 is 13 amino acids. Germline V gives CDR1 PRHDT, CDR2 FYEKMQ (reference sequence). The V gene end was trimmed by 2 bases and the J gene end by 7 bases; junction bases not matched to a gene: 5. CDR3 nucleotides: TGTGCCAGCAGCTTACAGCGGGGTCGGGAGCAGTACTTC. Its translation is CASSLQRGREQYF. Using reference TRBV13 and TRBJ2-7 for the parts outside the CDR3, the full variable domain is AAGVIQSPRHLIKEKRETATLKCYPIPRHDTVYWYQQGPGQDPQFLISFYEKMQSDKGSIPDRFSAQQFSDYHSELNMSSLELGDSALYFCASSLQRGREQYFGPGTRLTVT.

The CDR3 DNA is TGTGCCAGCAGACTCCGGGGGGCCGACACCTACGAGCAGTACTTC. Its translation is CASRLRGADTYEQYF. The V call is TRBV27, the J call TRBJ2-7; perhaps TRBD2 as D (7 bases). This CDR3 is built from 15 residues. Germline assignment: CDR1 MNHEY and CDR2 SMNVEV (reference sequence). Trimming took 6 bases from V and 2 from J, leaving 17 bases between them.

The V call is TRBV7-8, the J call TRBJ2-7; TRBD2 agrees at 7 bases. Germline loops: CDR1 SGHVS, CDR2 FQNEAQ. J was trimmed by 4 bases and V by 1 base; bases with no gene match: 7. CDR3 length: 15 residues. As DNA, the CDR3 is TGTGCCAGCAGCTTAGTGGCTAGCGGCTTATACGAGCAGTACTTC. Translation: CASSLVASGLYEQYF.

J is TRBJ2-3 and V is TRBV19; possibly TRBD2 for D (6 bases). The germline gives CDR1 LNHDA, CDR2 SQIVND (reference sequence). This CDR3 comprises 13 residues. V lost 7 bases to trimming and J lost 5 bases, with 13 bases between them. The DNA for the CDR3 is TGTGCCAGTACCATACGGGGGAGAGATACGCAGTATTTT. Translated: CASTIRGRDTQYF.

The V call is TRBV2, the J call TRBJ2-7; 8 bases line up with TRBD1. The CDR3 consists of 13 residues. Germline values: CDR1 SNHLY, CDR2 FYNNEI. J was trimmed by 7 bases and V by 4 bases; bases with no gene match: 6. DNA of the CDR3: TGTGCCAGCAGTGGCCAGGGGGCCGGAGAGCAGTACTTC. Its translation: CASSGQGAGEQYF.

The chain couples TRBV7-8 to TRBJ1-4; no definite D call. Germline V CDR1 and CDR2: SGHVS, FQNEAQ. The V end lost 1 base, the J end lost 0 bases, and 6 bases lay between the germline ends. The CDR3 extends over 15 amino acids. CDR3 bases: TGTGCCAGCAGCTTAGAAAGAGCAACTAATGAAAAACTGTTTTTT. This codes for CASSLERATNEKLFF.

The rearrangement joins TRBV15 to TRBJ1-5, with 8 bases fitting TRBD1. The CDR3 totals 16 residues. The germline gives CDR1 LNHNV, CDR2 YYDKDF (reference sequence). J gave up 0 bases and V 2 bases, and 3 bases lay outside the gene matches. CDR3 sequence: CATSRYDRGSNQPQHF. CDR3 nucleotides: TGTGCCACCAGCAGATATGACAGGGGTAGCAATCAGCCCCAGCATTTT. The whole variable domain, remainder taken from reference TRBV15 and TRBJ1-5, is DAMVIQNPRYQVTQFGKPVTLSCSQTLNHNVMYWYQQKSSQAPKLLFHYYDKDFNNEADTPDNFQSRRPNTSFCFLDIRSPGLGDTAMYLCATSRYDRGSNQPQHFGDGTRLSIL.

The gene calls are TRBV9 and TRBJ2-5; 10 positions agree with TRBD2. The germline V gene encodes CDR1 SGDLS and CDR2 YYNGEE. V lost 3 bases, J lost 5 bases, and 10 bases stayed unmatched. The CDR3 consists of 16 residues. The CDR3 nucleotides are TGTGCCAGCAGCGGTCACCAAGCGGGGGGGCTGGAGACCCAGTACTTC. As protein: CASSGHQAGGLETQYF.

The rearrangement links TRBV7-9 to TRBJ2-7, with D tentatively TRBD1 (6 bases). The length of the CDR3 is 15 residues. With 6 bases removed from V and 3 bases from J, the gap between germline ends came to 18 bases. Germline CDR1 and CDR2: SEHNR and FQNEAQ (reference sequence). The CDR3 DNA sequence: TGTGCCAGCAGTTCCAAGGGGGTCTCTATCTACGAGCAGTACTTC. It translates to CASSSKGVSIYEQYF.

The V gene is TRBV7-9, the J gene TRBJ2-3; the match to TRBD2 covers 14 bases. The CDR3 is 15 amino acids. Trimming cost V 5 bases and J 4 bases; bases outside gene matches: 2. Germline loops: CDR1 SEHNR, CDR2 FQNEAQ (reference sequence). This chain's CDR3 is CASSQGLAGADTQYF. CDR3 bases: TGTGCCAGCAGCCAGGGACTAGCGGGGGCAGATACGCAGTATTTT.